This section outlines one TCR beta chain sequence together with its context. The antigen remains undetermined. Germline V CDR1 and CDR2: GTSNPN, SVGIG (reference sequence). CDR3 length equals 16 residues. V was clipped by 0 bases and J by 4 bases; unmatched bases: 7. This entry comes from a study of identical twins. Overall study results and limits: Fewer insertions marked abundant cord blood beta clonotypes; young adult naive trended weakly, memory not at all. Twins shared out-of-frame alpha sequences with excess low generation probability.

Using its own MiXCR run on the 5' RACE reads, TCRdb lists one record per CDR3 protein. The sample has some 1,700,000 distinct CDR3 sequences, around a third seen once. Material for sequencing was cord blood. The genes are TRBV30 and TRBJ2-7, with 12 bases matching TRBD1. The clonotype originates from a newborn girl in good health. This CDR3 reads CAWSVLGDRGLYEQYF. The CDR3 region has the DNA TGTGCCTGGAGTGTATTAGGGGACAGGGGGCTGTACGAGCAGTACTTC.